Below are 30 T cell receptor beta chains sequenced from a single sample in a study of T cell responses to AZD1222 COVID-19 vaccine. Sequencing was performed with immunoSEQ multiplex PCR; in TCRdb, only in-frame clones are kept and a portion is missing. The sample lists roughly 83,000 clones; roughly 83% were seen once. The material was peripheral blood, obtained on day 0 of AZD1222 vaccination. These receptors originate from an adult in good health.

The gene calls are TRBV7-2 and TRBJ2-3; TRBD2 might be the D (5 bases). Germline V gives CDR1 SGHTA, CDR2 FQGNSA. The CDR3 length is 14 residues. Trimming stripped 1 base from V and 2 bases from J, with 7 bases between. The CDR3: CASSLGTYTDTQYF. CDR3 in DNA: TGTGCCAGCAGCTTAGGGACTTACACAGATACGCAGTATTTT.

This rearrangement joins TRBV5-1 to TRBJ2-1; D uncertain. V was trimmed by 0 bases and J by 4 bases, leaving 11 bases between them. CDR3 length: 15 residues. Per the germline V gene, CDR1 is SGHRS and CDR2 is YFSETQ. CDR3 coding DNA: TGCGCCAGCAGCTTGGCGCCGGTAGGGTACAATGAGCAGTTCTTC. Its translation is CASSLAPVGYNEQFF.

The chain is built from TRBV9 and TRBJ2-3, with D perhaps being TRBD1 or TRBD2 (7 bases each). V was clipped by 4 bases and J by 2 bases, with 17 bases between them. The CDR3 has 16 residues. CDR1 and CDR2 (germline): SGDLS, YYNGEE. In nucleotides, the CDR3 is TGTGCCAGCAGCACCCGACAGGGAGGGATCACAGATACGCAGTATTTT. Translating it yields CASSTRQGGITDTQYF.

The V call is TRBV15, the J call TRBJ2-7, with 9 positions matching TRBD1. This CDR3 region has 17 residues. The germline gives CDR1 LNHNV, CDR2 YYDKDF (reference sequence). V lost 4 bases and J lost 4; bases outside the gene matches: 14. This CDR3 reads CATSTTPRDRVGYEQYF. The CDR3 nucleotides read TGTGCCACCAGCACTACGCCCCGGGACAGGGTTGGTTACGAGCAGTACTTC.

The chain links TRBV7-9 to TRBJ2-2; D not resolved. The CDR3 runs to 14 residues. Trimming stripped 1 base from V and 0 bases from J, with 3 bases between. Germline loops: CDR1 SEHNR, CDR2 FQNEAQ (reference sequence). The CDR3: CASSLGANTGELFF. In DNA form, the CDR3 reads TGTGCCAGCAGCTTAGGTGCGAACACCGGGGAGCTGTTTTTT. The variable domain in full, completed from reference TRBV7-9 and TRBJ2-2, reads DTGVSQNPRHKITKRGQNVTFRCDPISEHNRLYWYRQTLGQGPEFLTYFQNEAQLEKSRLLSDRFSAERPKGSFSTLEIQRTEQGDSAMYLCASSLGANTGELFFGEGSRLTVL.

The chain links TRBV20-1 to TRBJ2-7; the D gene is possibly TRBD1 (5 bases). V was pared by 3 bases and J by 3 bases, with 24 bases between. The CDR3 is 17 amino acids. CDR1 is DFQATT, CDR2 SNEGSKA, per germline (reference sequence). The CDR3 DNA reads TGCAGTGCTAGTGGCCCGTTTTTAGACAGAGACCGCTACGAGCAGTACTTC. Amino acids: CSASGPFLDRDRYEQYF.

The chain joins TRBV18 to TRBJ2-1; TRBD1 agrees at 8 bases. CDR1 is KGHSH, CDR2 LQKENI, per germline. V gave up 3 bases and J gave up 5 bases; unmatched junction bases: 3. The CDR3 consists of 14 residues. Here the CDR3 DNA reads TGTGCCAGCTCACCGGACAGGGACCACAATGAGCAGTTCTTC. Translating gives CASSPDRDHNEQFF.

This clone was seen just once. CDR3 amino acids: CASSPRVRVTQLFF. CDR3 DNA sequence: TGTGCCAGCAGTCCGAGAGTCAGGGTGACGCAACTGTTTTTT. The chain employs TRBV28 and TRBJ1-4, with D possibly being TRBD1 (5 bases). The CDR3 loop spans 14 amino acids. The V end was cut by 5 bases, the J end by 12 bases, with 19 bases between. The germline gives CDR1 MDHEN, CDR2 SYDVKM.

V is TRBV10-3 and J is TRBJ2-1; a possible D gene is TRBD2 (6 bases). With 7 bases removed from V and 4 bases from J, the gap between germline ends came to 17 bases. This CDR3 comprises 15 residues. Germline V gene sequence: CDR1 ENHRY, CDR2 SYGVKD. The CDR3 spells CAITSSRGSYNEQFF. For the CDR3, the DNA is TGTGCCATCACCTCCTCCCGGGGGTCTTACAATGAGCAGTTCTTC.

CDR3 protein: CASSAREYTEAFF. The CDR3 DNA sequence: TGTGCCAGCAGCGCTCGGGAGTACACTGAAGCTTTCTTT. V gene TRBV9 combines with J gene TRBJ1-1; D is unresolved. The CDR3 loop spans 13 amino acids. V was pared by 3 bases and J by 3 bases, with 9 bases between. Germline CDR1 is SGDLS and CDR2 is YYNGEE.

Turning to this clone: One end of the junction is discordant with germline, which a read error may explain. The chain joins TRBV7-7 to TRBJ2-3, with 8 bases that match TRBD1. CDR1 SSHAT and CDR2 FNYEAQ come from the germline V gene (reference sequence). This CDR3 is built from 15 residues. The CDR3 loop is CASSAQGGLTDTQYF. CDR3 bases: TGTGCTAGCAGCGCACAGGGGGGCCTCACAGATACGCAGTATTTT.

There are a few counts of this clone. This chain uses TRBV13 with TRBJ2-1; TRBD2 aligns across 13 bases. Germline V CDR1 and CDR2: PRHDT, FYEKMQ (reference sequence). The CDR3 is 15 amino acids. V was clipped by 5 bases and J by 4 bases; unmatched bases: 2. The CDR3 DNA reads as TGTGCCAGCAGCCTACTAGCGGGGGGGTACAATGAGCAGTTCTTC. Amino acid sequence: CASSLLAGGYNEQFF.

This clone came up once. V gene TRBV5-4 combines with J gene TRBJ2-3; TRBD2 aligns across 7 bases. CDR1 and CDR2 from the germline V gene are SGHNT and YYREEE (reference sequence). The CDR3 has 15 residues. With V trimmed by 3 bases and J by 6 bases, 10 bases remained unmatched. In DNA, the CDR3 is TGTGCCAGCAGCTCCTCACTAGCGCTGCTGGATACGCAGTATTTT. Translating it yields CASSSSLALLDTQYF.

The V and J genes are TRBV20-1 and TRBJ2-1; no clear D gene. Between the trimmed V and J ends, which lost 8 bases and 4 bases, there was a span of 9 bases. CDR1 is DFQATT, CDR2 SNEGSKA, per germline (reference sequence). This CDR3 comprises 11 residues. The CDR3 region is CSRPIYNEQFF. The CDR3 nucleotides read TGCAGTCGACCCATTTACAATGAGCAGTTCTTC.

The chain employs TRBV5-1 and TRBJ2-1; maybe TRBD2 (6 bases). The germline CDR1 and CDR2 sequences are SGHRS and YFSETQ. The CDR3 covers 15 residues. V dropped 1 base and J dropped 8 bases, with 16 bases sitting between them. CDR3 DNA: TGCGCCAGCAGCTTGAACCCAGCGGGTGCGGATGAGCAGTTCTTC. Protein: CASSLNPAGADEQFF.

The genes are TRBV19 and TRBJ1-4; D is undetermined. Germline loops: CDR1 LNHDA, CDR2 SQIVND (reference sequence). With 7 bases removed from V and 8 bases from J, the gap between germline ends came to 11 bases. CDR3 length equals 12 residues. The CDR3 coding sequence is TGTGCCAGTACCAAAACCCGGGAAAAACTGTTTTTT. As protein: CASTKTREKLFF.

This clone appeared a single time. This rearrangement joins TRBV4-1 to TRBJ1-2, with D possibly being TRBD1 (5 bases). The V end lost 1 base, the J end lost 6 bases, and 9 bases lay between the germline ends. This CDR3 region has 13 residues. Germline loops: CDR1 MGHRA, CDR2 YSYEKL. CDR3 region: CASSQAMGDGYTF. DNA for the CDR3: TGCGCCAGCAGCCAAGCAATGGGGGATGGCTACACCTTC.

The chain uses TRBV28 and TRBJ1-2; 7 bases match TRBD1. Trimming at V came to 6 bases and at J to 7 bases, leaving 8 bases not matched to a gene. CDR3 length equals 13 residues. Germline assignment: CDR1 MDHEN and CDR2 SYDVKM. CDR3: CASSRGQGGGYTF. DNA for the CDR3: TGTGCCAGCAGCCGGGGCCAGGGGGGTGGCTACACCTTC.

V usage is TRBV7-2 and J usage is TRBJ2-2; a possible D gene is TRBD2 (6 bases). This CDR3 is built from 14 residues. The V end lost 3 bases, the J end lost 4 bases, and 9 bases lay between the germline ends. CDR1 and CDR2 (germline): SGHTA, FQGNSA. This CDR3 reads CASSLRRGTGELFF. CDR3 sequence (DNA): TGTGCCAGCAGCTTGAGGAGGGGCACCGGGGAGCTGTTTTTT. The variable domain in full, completed from reference TRBV7-2 and TRBJ2-2, reads GAGVSQSPSNKVTEKGKDVELRCDPISGHTALYWYRQSLGQGLEFLIYFQGNSAPDKSGLPSDRFSAERTGGSVSTLTIQRTQQEDSAVYLCASSLRRGTGELFFGEGSRLTVL.

V gene TRBV12-2 combines with J gene TRBJ2-7; the DNA was not compared with TRBD2, the D call given in the table. TRBV12-2 is a documented pseudogene. This CDR3 has 17 residues. CDR3 protein: CASGIGVAGGPTHEQYF. CDR3 DNA: TGTGCAAGTGGCATAGGGGTGGCGGGAGGGCCTACGCACGAGCAGTACTTC.

The V gene is TRBV7-2, the J gene TRBJ1-1; 9 nucleotides align to TRBD1. Unmatched junction bases numbered 3, after V lost 4 bases and J lost 0 bases. The CDR3 is 15 residues long. CDR1 and CDR2 from the germline V gene are SGHTA and FQGNSA. CDR3 DNA sequence: TGTGCCAGCAGCTCACAGGGGGCGGTGAACACTGAAGCTTTCTTT. This sequence encodes CASSSQGAVNTEAFF.

The genes are TRBV7-6 and TRBJ1-4; D remains ambiguous. This CDR3 comprises 16 residues. Between the trimmed V and J ends, which lost 5 bases and 8 bases, there was a span of 21 bases. Germline CDR1 SGHVS, CDR2 FNYEAQ. CDR3: CASSSFGLTKVEKLFF. In DNA, the CDR3 is TGTGCCAGCAGCAGTTTCGGACTAACGAAAGTCGAAAAACTGTTTTTT.

The gene calls are TRBV10-2 and TRBJ2-3; D remains ambiguous. The CDR3 is 12 residues long. Germline CDR1 WSHSY, CDR2 SAAADI. Trimming shortened V by 3 bases and J by 3 bases, and 4 bases separated the two germline ends. The CDR3 loop reads CASSDNTDTQYF. CDR3 bases: TGCGCCAGCAGTGATAATACAGATACGCAGTATTTT.

V is TRBV19 and J is TRBJ2-5; tentatively, D is TRBD1 (7 bases). Trimming stripped 6 bases from V and 0 bases from J, with 14 bases between. The germline V gene has CDR1 LNHDA and CDR2 SQIVND (reference sequence). The CDR3 sequence is 15 residues long. The CDR3 nucleotides read TGTGCCAGTAGCAATCGGGGGACAGACCAAGAGACCCAGTACTTC. It translates to CASSNRGTDQETQYF.

This clone was recorded only once. The CDR3: CASSLGYHSDTQYF. The CDR3 coding sequence is TGTGCCAGCAGTTTGGGCTACCACTCCGATACGCAGTATTTT. The chain employs TRBV27 and TRBJ2-3; D is ambiguous. The CDR3 spans 14 residues. CDR1 MNHEY and CDR2 SMNVEV come from the germline V gene (reference sequence). Trimming shortened V by 3 bases and J by 6 bases, and 13 bases separated the two germline ends.

This sequence joins TRBV2 and TRBJ1-1, with a tentative D call TRBD1 (6 bases). The germline V and J ends were trimmed by 7 bases and 1 base, with 13 bases remaining between them. Germline loops: CDR1 SNHLY, CDR2 FYNNEI. This CDR3 has 14 residues. Here the CDR3 reads CASNFGGANTEAFF. The CDR3 DNA sequence: TGTGCCAGCAACTTCGGGGGGGCGAACACTGAAGCTTTCTTT.

The CDR3 sequence is CASSEAFRSRTDTQYF. In DNA, the CDR3 is TGTGCCAGCAGTGAAGCGTTTCGGAGCCGCACAGATACGCAGTATTTT. The chain has TRBV2 and TRBJ2-3, with D unresolved. The CDR3 covers 16 residues. Trimming stripped 0 bases from V and 1 base from J, with 11 bases between. Per the germline V gene, CDR1 is SNHLY and CDR2 is FYNNEI.

The chain has TRBV6-6 and TRBJ1-5; 7 bases are shared with TRBD1. With 6 bases clipped from V and 4 bases from J, the junction kept 3 bases outside the gene matches. Germline V lookup: CDR1 MNHNY, CDR2 SVGAGI (reference sequence). The CDR3 spans 13 residues. The CDR3 loop reads CASSTGENQPQHF. For the CDR3, the DNA is TGTGCCAGCAGCACAGGGGAGAATCAGCCCCAGCATTTT.

The chain joins TRBV15 to TRBJ2-3; no definite D call. There are 13 residues in the CDR3. Trimming pared 5 bases from V and 6 bases from J, leaving 12 bases between. Per the germline V gene, CDR1 is LNHNV and CDR2 is YYDKDF (reference sequence). Here the CDR3 reads CATSPRLTDTQYF. CDR3 in DNA: TGTGCCACCAGCCCCCGCTTGACCGATACGCAGTATTTT.

The rearrangement uses TRBV7-2 and TRBJ2-1; a possible D gene is TRBD2 (6 bases). CDR1 is SGHTA, CDR2 FQGNSA, per germline. V was pared by 2 bases and J by 4 bases, with 9 bases between. The CDR3 totals 14 residues. The CDR3 sequence is CASSLLGLYNEQFF. For the CDR3, the DNA is TGTGCCAGCAGCTTATTGGGACTGTACAATGAGCAGTTCTTC.